This T cell receptor (beta chain) was found in a study of T cell changes during pregnancy in multiple sclerosis. Only in-frame clones appear in the TCRdb table, and some are missing; sequencing was by immunoSEQ multiplex PCR. The profile shows 88,000 or so clones, about 91% of them singletons. The CDR3 is 13 residues long. Germline CDR1 and CDR2: SGHRS and YFSETQ. The V gene lost 0 bases and the J gene lost 3 bases, with 6 bases spanning the gap. Points on this clone: The sample has other DNA sequences that encode this CDR3 too.

This clonotype was sampled from a female donor with multiple sclerosis, enrolled in a pregnancy study. The rearrangement uses TRBV5-1 and TRBJ1-1; perhaps TRBD1 as D (6 bases). Here the sequenced sample was peripheral blood, taken before pregnancy. CDR3 DNA sequence: TGCGCCAGCAGCTTGGCAGGGGACACTGAAGCTTTCTTT. This codes for CASSLAGDTEAFF.